The clone carrying this TCR beta chain showed up just once. These data come from a study of CD8+ T cells in alopecia areata. Germline-derived CDR1 and CDR2 are SGHAT and FQNNGV. This CDR3 spans 11 amino acids. The V and J ends lost 0 bases and 9 bases respectively, with 5 bases between them. Treatment of the sample: oral pan-JAK inhibitor, 5-10 mg twice daily. The investigators collected lesional scalp punch biopsies and peripheral blood from alopecia areata patients. Once RNA had been extracted, it was reverse transcribed into cDNA to act as the sequencing template. The protocol was immunoSEQ multiplex PCR, while the TCRdb copy is restricted to in-frame clones and leaves out a portion. The table includes 150,000 to 200,000 clones, 50% to 70% detected once.

The sequencing used CD4+ T cells sorted from blood, collected at week 4, from a patient treated with tofacitinib. The gene calls are TRBV11-2 and TRBJ2-5; D not resolved. The clonotype was recovered from a human donor with alopecia areata. This CDR3 reads CASSLDHAQYF. In nucleotides, the CDR3 is TGTGCCAGCAGCTTAGATCATGCCCAGTACTTC.